The T cell receptor beta chain described here comes from a study of blood T cell repertoires in COVID-19. On the study more broadly: Spain, Italy and the United States supplied samples that represented acute and convalescent COVID-19. Sources were T cells, B-cell-depleted T cells, or PBMCs; the material itself was cDNA or gDNA.

How the authors handled the data: How many nucleated cells were present was estimated from reference gene primer amplification. Sequencing used immunoSEQ multiplex PCR; TCRdb keeps in-frame clones, though not all of them. Clonal size and the V and J genes are those of that table, whereas D and trimming came from the DNA. The table shows 150,000 or so clones, with roughly four fifths occurring only once. The CDR3 sequence is 15 residues long. Trimming at V came to 6 bases and at J to 4 bases, leaving 8 bases not matched to a gene. Germline V CDR1 and CDR2: LNHDA, SQIVND (reference sequence). Sequencing was carried out using peripheral blood. This clonotype was sampled from a human donor with acute or convalescent COVID-19. The donor label of this sample is uncertain. The chain employs TRBV19 and TRBJ1-1; TRBD1 aligns across 10 bases. The CDR3, as DNA: TGTGCCAGTAGGAGGACAGGGGGTGAGGTCACTGAAGCTTTCTTT. Amino acids: CASRRTGGEVTEAFF.